These 27 T cell receptor beta chains were sequenced from one sample in a study of neurological immune-mediated disorders. A single record per CDR3 protein comes from TCRdb applying MiXCR to the 5' RACE reads. This table has some 78,000 distinct CDR3 sequences, approximately 5% appearing once. Sequencing input: PBMCs. The receptors originated from a woman aged 25 to 39 with multiple sclerosis.

This clonotype was seen many times. CDR3 nucleotide sequence: TGCGCCAGCAGCACCGGATCGGGACATGGCTACACCTTC. Translated, it gives CASSTGSGHGYTF. The chain employs TRBV5-1 and TRBJ1-2; possibly TRBD1 for D (5 bases). Germline loops: CDR1 SGHRS, CDR2 YFSETQ. Trimming left V 4 bases short and J 6 bases short, with 13 bases between. CDR3 size: 13 residues.

This clonotype was detected many times. V is TRBV5-1 and J is TRBJ2-3; D uncertain. Germline V gene data show CDR1 as SGHRS and CDR2 as YFSETQ. Between the trimmed V and J ends, which lost 1 base and 5 bases, there was a span of 17 bases. The CDR3 loop spans 16 amino acids. CDR3 loop: CASSLRNPVRGDTQYF. DNA of the CDR3: TGCGCCAGCAGCTTGAGAAATCCCGTCCGTGGAGATACGCAGTATTTT.

At least ten counts were recorded for this clonotype. This chain links TRBV5-1 with TRBJ2-7, with D unclear. Germline CDR1 reads SGHRS; CDR2 reads YFSETQ. V lost 2 bases to trimming and J lost 5 bases, with 8 bases between them. The length of the CDR3 is 12 residues. The CDR3 is CASSLTLDEQYF. In DNA, the CDR3 is TGCGCCAGCAGCTTAACATTGGACGAGCAGTACTTC.

This clonotype was observed at least ten times. The J gene is TRBJ2-1, the V gene TRBV7-8; 7 nucleotides match TRBD2. The CDR3 contains 15 residues. Germline-derived CDR1 and CDR2 are SGHVS and FQNEAQ. Trimming removed 2 bases from V and 9 bases from J; junction bases left unmatched: 10. In nucleotides, the CDR3 is TGTGCCAGCAGCTTAATTGAGCGGGGATGGGGTGAGCAGTTCTTC. Residues: CASSLIERGWGEQFF.

This clonotype was counted many times. The chain has TRBV7-2 and TRBJ2-1; tentatively, D is TRBD1 (6 bases). Germline V gene sequence: CDR1 SGHTA, CDR2 FQGNSA. The V gene lost 2 bases and the J gene lost 10 bases, with 9 bases spanning the gap. The CDR3 runs 12 residues. CDR3 in amino acids: CASSLYRVEQFF. The CDR3 DNA is TGTGCCAGCAGCTTATACAGGGTGGAGCAGTTCTTC.

This clonotype was seen at least ten times. The chain carries TRBV5-1 and TRBJ2-6; 8 bases match TRBD1. The CDR3 extends over 16 amino acids. The junction had 3 bases not matched to a gene; V was cut back by 4 bases and J by 0 bases. Germline V CDR1 and CDR2: SGHRS, YFSETQ. The CDR3 sequence is CASSRGQDSGANVLTF. CDR3 sequence (DNA): TGCGCCAGCAGCCGGGGACAGGACTCTGGGGCCAACGTCCTGACTTTC.

This clonotype was observed many times. The chain has TRBV20-1 and TRBJ2-3; D is unresolved. The CDR3 is made up of 13 amino acids. In germline, CDR1 is DFQATT, CDR2 SNEGSKA (reference sequence). Trimming left V 6 bases short and J 1 base short, with 11 bases between. This chain's CDR3 is CSAPTKRTDTQYF. Here the CDR3 DNA reads TGCAGTGCGCCTACTAAACGCACAGATACGCAGTATTTT.

In this sample, this clonotype turned up many times. The V and J genes are TRBV5-1 and TRBJ2-1; 9 bases map to TRBD1. Germline assignment: CDR1 SGHRS and CDR2 YFSETQ. V gave up 4 bases and J gave up 2 bases; unmatched junction bases: 7. The CDR3 length is 16 residues. DNA of the CDR3: TGCGCCAGCAGCCAGACAGGGGGAGATCCCTACAATGAGCAGTTCTTC. Translated: CASSQTGGDPYNEQFF.

V and J are TRBV20-1 and TRBJ1-2, with a possible D match to TRBD1 (6 bases). Germline assignment: CDR1 DFQATT and CDR2 SNEGSKA (reference sequence). Trimming left V 4 bases short and J 7 bases short, with 13 bases between. The CDR3 length is 12 residues. CDR3 coding DNA: TGCAGTGCTAACAGGGAAATCACTGGCTACACCTTC. Amino acids: CSANREITGYTF.

At least ten counts were recorded for this clonotype. This rearrangement joins TRBV5-1 to TRBJ2-7; possibly TRBD1 for D (5 bases). Germline assignment: CDR1 SGHRS and CDR2 YFSETQ. The CDR3 consists of 17 residues. Trimming shortened V by 4 bases and J by 4 bases, and 24 bases separated the two germline ends. CDR3: CASSAWGFQGSRYEQYF. CDR3 in DNA: TGCGCCAGCAGCGCTTGGGGCTTCCAGGGAAGTCGGTACGAGCAGTACTTC.

This clonotype occurred a few times. A much larger clone differs from this one at a single base, so this may be a read error. The J gene is TRBJ1-1, the V gene TRBV12-3 or TRBV12-4; D is uncertain. The CDR3 totals 14 residues. V shed 3 bases and J shed 1 base, with 9 bases lying between them. CDR3 in DNA: TGTGCCAGCAGTTTTTGGCCGTGGAACACTGAAGCTTTCTTT. It specifies CASSFWPWNTEAFF.

This clonotype showed up many times. The J gene is TRBJ2-6, the V gene TRBV7-3; possible D gene TRBD1, 6 bases. Germline V lookup: CDR1 SGHTA, CDR2 FQGTGA. The ends were cut back, 5 bases at V and 0 bases at J, with 11 bases in the middle. The CDR3 loop spans 16 amino acids. The CDR3 spells CASSAQGFSGANVLTF. The DNA for the CDR3 is TGTGCCAGCAGCGCACAGGGATTCTCTGGGGCCAACGTCCTGACTTTC.

The table lists this clonotype with many counts. The rearrangement links TRBV5-1 to TRBJ2-3; 7 bases line up with TRBD1. The CDR3 is made up of 15 amino acids. CDR1 SGHRS and CDR2 YFSETQ come from the germline V gene. Trimming removed 0 bases from V and 3 bases from J; junction bases left unmatched: 4. The CDR3 DNA follows: TGCGCCAGCAGCTTGGAGGGGGCGCCGACAGATACGCAGTATTTT. Translation: CASSLEGAPTDTQYF.

This clonotype was seen repeatedly, ten times or more. This chain links TRBV5-1 with TRBJ1-6, with TRBD1 matching over 10 bases. The CDR3 consists of 15 residues. In germline, CDR1 is SGHRS, CDR2 YFSETQ. The V gene end was trimmed by 0 bases and the J gene end by 9 bases; junction bases not matched to a gene: 3. CDR3 in DNA: TGCGCCAGCAGCTTGGGAGACAGGGGGCGTTCACCCCTCCACTTT. Encoded protein: CASSLGDRGRSPLHF.

This clonotype showed up many times. The chain is built from TRBV5-1 and TRBJ1-1; D uncertain. The CDR3 has 15 residues. V lost 1 base, J lost 2 bases, and 12 bases lay in between. In germline, CDR1 is SGHRS, CDR2 YFSETQ. DNA of the CDR3: TGCGCCAGCAGCTTGTTGGCGGGAGGCAACACTGAAGCTTTCTTT. It encodes CASSLLAGGNTEAFF.

This clonotype was picked up many times. V and J are TRBV12-3 or TRBV12-4 and TRBJ2-3, with 9 bases matching TRBD1. The CDR3 is 16 residues long. J lost 2 bases, V lost 5 bases, and 8 bases had no gene match. This chain's CDR3 is CASSPGQGTYTDTQYF. The DNA of the CDR3 is TGTGCCAGCAGTCCCGGACAGGGGACCTACACAGATACGCAGTATTTT.

This clonotype was counted ten times or more. The chain recombines TRBV5-1 with TRBJ2-1, with 9 positions matching TRBD1. The CDR3 sequence is 15 residues long. The J segment lost 9 bases and the V segment lost 5 bases, leaving 12 bases of the junction unmatched. Germline CDR1 is SGHRS and CDR2 is YFSETQ. CDR3 in DNA: TGCGCCAGCAGAAACACGGGACAGGGCTTCAGTGAGCAGTTCTTC. Its translation: CASRNTGQGFSEQFF.

This clonotype was counted many times. J is TRBJ1-1 and V is TRBV7-9; D unclear. The ends were cut back, 5 bases at V and 1 base at J, with 8 bases in the middle. Germline V gene data show CDR1 as SEHNR and CDR2 as FQNEAQ (reference sequence). The CDR3 length is 13 residues. The CDR3 nucleotides read TGTGCCAGCAGCGTCGATCAGAACACTGAAGCTTTCTTT. This sequence encodes CASSVDQNTEAFF.

This clonotype has a count of ten or more. The chain uses TRBV9 and TRBJ2-7; TRBD2 matches at 11 bases. This CDR3 is built from 15 residues. The junction had 8 bases not matched to a gene; V was cut back by 4 bases and J by 5 bases. Germline-derived CDR1 and CDR2 are SGDLS and YYNGEE. Here the CDR3 DNA reads TGTGCCAGCAGCACAACGACTAGCGGGACACACGAGCAGTACTTC. Encoded protein: CASSTTTSGTHEQYF. Using reference TRBV9 and TRBJ2-7 for the parts outside the CDR3, the full variable domain is DSGVTQTPKHLITATGQRVTLRCSPRSGDLSVYWYQQSLDQGLQFLIQYYNGEERAKGNILERFSAQQFPDLHSELNLSSLELGDSALYFCASSTTTSGTHEQYFGPGTRLTVT.

This clonotype was observed a handful of times. The rearrangement links TRBV20-1 to TRBJ2-6; D might be TRBD2 (5 bases). Trimming removed 3 bases from V and 1 base from J, with 7 bases in between. Germline CDR1 and CDR2: DFQATT and SNEGSKA (reference sequence). This CDR3 region has 14 residues. CDR3 coding DNA: TGCAGTGCTAGTGGCGGGTCTGGGGCCAACGTCCTGACTTTC. It codes for CSASGGSGANVLTF.

V gene TRBV12-3 or TRBV12-4 combines with J gene TRBJ2-1, with D unclear. The CDR3 contains 12 residues. Trimming took off 5 bases at V and 7 bases at J, with 9 bases between the two ends. The CDR3 DNA sequence: TGTGCCAGCAGTCAATACTGGAATGAGCAGTTCTTC. This sequence encodes CASSQYWNEQFF.

This clonotype appeared a few times. This rearrangement joins TRBV19 to TRBJ1-1; weak D call: TRBD1 (5 bases). This CDR3 contains 14 residues. Looked up from germline, CDR1 is LNHDA and CDR2 is SQIVND (reference sequence). V dropped 8 bases and J dropped 1 base, with 14 bases sitting between them. The CDR3 bases are TGTGCCAGTTCCACTACTGGGGGGAACACTGAAGCTTTCTTT. It yields the protein CASSTTGGNTEAFF.

Worth noting for this clonotype: The junction differs from germline at one of its ends, possibly a read error. The chain carries TRBV6-6 and TRBJ2-7; 7 positions agree with TRBD2. The length of the CDR3 is 14 residues. Germline CDR1 reads MNHNY; CDR2 reads SVGAGI (reference sequence). The CDR3 region has the DNA TGTGCCAGCAGTTACTCCCCTGGGATGGGCGGGGGAGACTTC. Translated: CASSYSPGMGGGDF.

This clonotype was observed many times. The V and J genes are TRBV19 and TRBJ1-2; TRBD1 is a possible D gene (6 bases). The CDR3 contains 15 residues. Germline values: CDR1 LNHDA, CDR2 SQIVND (reference sequence). Trimming took off 4 bases at V and 4 bases at J, with 16 bases between the two ends. CDR3 protein: CASSTRIGQPYGYTF. DNA for the CDR3: TGTGCCAGTAGTACCCGAATCGGACAGCCCTATGGCTACACCTTC.

This clonotype was observed a few times. The chain carries TRBV5-5 and TRBJ2-2; no clear D gene. The CDR3 length is 16 residues. With 4 bases removed from V and 3 bases from J, the gap between germline ends came to 16 bases. Germline-derived CDR1 and CDR2 are SGHKS and YYEKEE (reference sequence). The CDR3 DNA reads as TGTGCCAGCAGCCCTGTTTGGGGTGGGGACACCGGGGAGCTGTTTTTT. It specifies CASSPVWGGDTGELFF.

A few counts support this clonotype. The chain joins TRBV11-2 to TRBJ2-6; the match to TRBD1 covers 7 bases. This CDR3 region has 18 residues. With V trimmed by 4 bases and J by 4 bases, 13 bases remained unmatched. Germline CDR1 SGHAT, CDR2 FQNNGV. As DNA, the CDR3 is TGTGCCAGCAGCTCATGGACAGGTACCCCTCTGGGGGCCAACGTCCTGACTTTC. This translates into CASSSWTGTPLGANVLTF.

This clonotype occurred a few times. This sequence joins TRBV12-3 or TRBV12-4 and TRBJ2-5, with D uncertain. The V and J ends lost 5 bases and 0 bases respectively, with 7 bases between them. The CDR3 runs 13 residues. In DNA form, the CDR3 reads TGTGCCAGCAGTAGCCAGTACCAAGAGACCCAGTACTTC. Encoded protein: CASSSQYQETQYF.